The clone carrying this T cell receptor beta chain appeared a few times. Antigen: not known. The treatment was: oral pan-JAK inhibitor, 5-10 mg twice daily. Collection of lesional scalp punch biopsies and peripheral blood was performed in alopecia areata patients. This record comes from a study of CD8+ T cells in alopecia areata. In the study overall: The SALT score measured affected scalp surface percentage in treated patients.

Extraction and reverse transcription of RNA yielded cDNA as the sequencing template. Sequencing used immunoSEQ multiplex PCR; TCRdb keeps in-frame clones, though not all of them. The repertoire holds some 150,000 clones, with more than 85% as singletons. Notes on the study in general: Tofacitinib significantly lowered scalp clonality and expanded CD8+ clones among the top 100.

This receptor was taken from a human donor with alopecia areata. The material was CD8+ T cells sorted from blood, obtained at week 4, from a patient treated with tofacitinib.

CDR3 nucleotides: TGCGCCTCCGCCGGGACAGGGCCTAAAAATGAGCAGTTCTTC. Its protein product is CASAGTGPKNEQFF. The chain couples TRBV10-2 to TRBJ2-1; TRBD1 matches at 9 bases. Germline V lookup: CDR1 WSHSY, CDR2 SAAADI. With V trimmed by 11 bases and J by 7 bases, 12 bases remained unmatched. This CDR3 region has 14 residues.